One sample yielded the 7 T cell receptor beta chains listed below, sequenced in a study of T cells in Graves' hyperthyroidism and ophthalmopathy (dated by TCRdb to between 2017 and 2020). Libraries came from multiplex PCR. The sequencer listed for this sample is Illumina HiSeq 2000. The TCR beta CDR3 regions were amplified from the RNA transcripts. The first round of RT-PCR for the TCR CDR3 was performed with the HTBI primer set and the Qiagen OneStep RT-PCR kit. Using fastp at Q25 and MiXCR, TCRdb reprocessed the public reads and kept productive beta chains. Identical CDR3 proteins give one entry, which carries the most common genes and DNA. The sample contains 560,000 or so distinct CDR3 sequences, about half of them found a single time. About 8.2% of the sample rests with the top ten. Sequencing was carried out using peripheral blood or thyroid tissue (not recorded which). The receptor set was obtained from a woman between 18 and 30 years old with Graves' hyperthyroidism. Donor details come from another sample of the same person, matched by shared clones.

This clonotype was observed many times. The CDR3 DNA sequence: TGTGCCAGCAGCTTAGCGGGCGGGCTCCAAGCTTTCTTT. Translating gives CASSLAGGLQAFF. The chain is built from TRBV7-2 and TRBJ1-1; no clear D gene. The V end lost 0 bases, the J end lost 9 bases, and 11 bases lay between the germline ends. CDR3 length: 13 amino acids. Germline V gene lookup returns CDR1 SGHTA and CDR2 FQGNSA. Using reference TRBV7-2 and TRBJ1-1 for the parts outside the CDR3, the full variable domain is GAGVSQSPSNKVTEKGKDVELRCDPISGHTALYWYRQSLGQGLEFLIYFQGNSAPDKSGLPSDRFSAERTGGSVSTLTIQRTQQEDSAVYLCASSLAGGLQAFFGQGTRLTVV.

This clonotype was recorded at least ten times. The chain's CDR3 is CASSSTGVYEQYF. The DNA for the CDR3 is TGTGCCAGCAGCTCGACAGGTGTCTACGAGCAGTACTTC. The V and J genes are TRBV2 and TRBJ2-7; TRBD1 might be the D (6 bases). CDR3 length: 13 amino acids. The germline V gene encodes CDR1 SNHLY and CDR2 FYNNEI. V dropped 6 bases and J dropped 3 bases, with 12 bases sitting between them.

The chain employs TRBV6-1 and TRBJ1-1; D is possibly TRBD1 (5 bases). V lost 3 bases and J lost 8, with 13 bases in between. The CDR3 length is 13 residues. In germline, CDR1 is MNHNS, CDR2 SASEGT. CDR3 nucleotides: TGTGCCAGCAGTGATTTCGGGACTGCAGAAGCTTTCTTT. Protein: CASSDFGTAEAFF.

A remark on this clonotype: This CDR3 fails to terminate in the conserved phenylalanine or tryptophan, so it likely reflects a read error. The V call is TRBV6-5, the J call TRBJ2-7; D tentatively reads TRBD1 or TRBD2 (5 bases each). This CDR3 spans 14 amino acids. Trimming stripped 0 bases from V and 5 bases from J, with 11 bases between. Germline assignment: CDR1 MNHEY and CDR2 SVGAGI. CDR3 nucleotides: TGTGCCAGCAGTTACTCGGGGCAGGGACACGAGCAGTACCTC. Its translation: CASSYSGQGHEQYL.

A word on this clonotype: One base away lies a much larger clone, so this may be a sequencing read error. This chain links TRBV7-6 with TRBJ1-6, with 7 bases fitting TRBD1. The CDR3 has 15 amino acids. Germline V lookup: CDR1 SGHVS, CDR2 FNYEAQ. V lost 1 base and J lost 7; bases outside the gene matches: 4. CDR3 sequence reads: CASSLEGAGNSPLHF. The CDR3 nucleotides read TGTGCCAGCAGCTTAGAGGGGGCGGGGAATTCACCCCTCCACTTT. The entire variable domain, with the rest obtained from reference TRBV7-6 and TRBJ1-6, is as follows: GAGVSQSPRYKVTKRGQDVALRCDPISGHVSLYWYRQALGQGPEFLTYFNYEAQQDKSGLPNDRFSAERPEGSISTLTIQRTEQRDSAMYRCASSLEGAGNSPLHFGNGTRLTVT.

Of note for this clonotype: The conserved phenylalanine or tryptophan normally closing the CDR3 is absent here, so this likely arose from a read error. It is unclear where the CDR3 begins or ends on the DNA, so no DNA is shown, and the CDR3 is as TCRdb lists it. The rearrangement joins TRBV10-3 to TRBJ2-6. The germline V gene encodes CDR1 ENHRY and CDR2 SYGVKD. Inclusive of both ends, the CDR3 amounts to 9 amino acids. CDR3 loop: CAISESRTS.

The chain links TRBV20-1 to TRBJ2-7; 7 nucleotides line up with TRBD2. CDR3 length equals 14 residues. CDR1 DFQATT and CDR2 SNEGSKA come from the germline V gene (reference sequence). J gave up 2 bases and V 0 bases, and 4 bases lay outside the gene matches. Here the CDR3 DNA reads TGCAGTGCTAGAGAGGGGGAGGGCCCCTACGAGCAGTACTTC. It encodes CSAREGEGPYEQYF.